This entry lists 9 T cell receptor beta chains sequenced from one sample in a study of T cell repertoires in cytomegalovirus infection. TCRdb re-called the reads with MiXCR, one entry per CDR3 protein. The data hold roughly 760,000 distinct CDR3 sequences, with 35% to 40% observed a single time. The sample taken for sequencing was PBMCs. These receptors came from a human donor in good health (CMV status not recorded). Some clones in this sample may be carry-over from other donors' samples.

In its sample, this clonotype is medium-sized. The chain recombines TRBV7-2 with TRBJ2-1, with 10 bases lining up with TRBD2. CDR3 size: 19 residues. J was trimmed by 8 bases and V by 4 bases; bases with no gene match: 20. The germline V gene encodes CDR1 SGHTA and CDR2 FQGNSA. CDR3 in DNA: TGTGCCAGCAGCTCATTTCCCCGAGGGGCTAGCGGGAGTGGGGATGAGCAGTTCTTC. This sequence encodes CASSSFPRGASGSGDEQFF.

This clonotype was seen only a few times. This chain uses TRBV7-2 with TRBJ1-1; D ambiguous. Germline lookup yields CDR1 SGHTA and CDR2 FQGNSA. V was pared by 2 bases and J by 4 bases, with 11 bases between. This CDR3 is built from 14 residues. CDR3 DNA sequence: TGTGCCAGCAGCTTAACCCCCTCGAGCACTGAAGCTTTCTTT. Translating it yields CASSLTPSSTEAFF. Looking up the rest from reference TRBV7-2 and TRBJ1-1 gives the full variable domain: GAGVSQSPSNKVTEKGKDVELRCDPISGHTALYWYRQSLGQGLEFLIYFQGNSAPDKSGLPSDRFSAERTGGSVSTLTIQRTQQEDSAVYLCASSLTPSSTEAFFGQGTRLTVV.

A few counts support this clonotype. V gene TRBV7-2 combines with J gene TRBJ2-3; D gene uncertain. The CDR3 covers 14 residues. V shed 3 bases and J shed 2 bases, with 9 bases lying between them. CDR1 is SGHTA and CDR2 is FQGNSA in the germline V gene. The CDR3 region has the DNA TGTGCCAGCAGCTTTGGGCAGTTCACAGATACGCAGTATTTT. This sequence encodes CASSFGQFTDTQYF.

The chain links TRBV5-5 to TRBJ2-1; a possible D gene is TRBD1 (6 bases). The CDR3 runs 15 residues. Per the germline V gene, CDR1 is SGHKS and CDR2 is YYEKEE (reference sequence). Deletions cut 4 bases from V and 8 bases from J, with 19 bases between. Here the CDR3 DNA reads TGTGCCAGCAGCCTCGATGGGCAGGGGATCTATGAGCAGTTCTTC. It translates to CASSLDGQGIYEQFF. The complete variable domain, with remaining parts taken from reference TRBV5-5 and TRBJ2-1, reads DAGVTQSPTHLIKTRGQQVTLRCSPISGHKSVSWYQQVLGQGPQFIFQYYEKEERGRGNFPDRFSARQFPNYSSELNVNALLLGDSALYLCASSLDGQGIYEQFFGPGTRLTVL.

In DNA form, the CDR3 reads TGTGCCAGCAGTTTTCCTCAGCGGGGGGGTCGAACAGATACGCAGTATTTT. Protein: CASSFPQRGGRTDTQYF. The V and J genes are TRBV12-3 or TRBV12-4 and TRBJ2-3, with TRBD2 matching over 10 bases. The CDR3 has 17 residues. Unmatched junction bases numbered 9, after V lost 3 bases and J lost 3 bases.

The rearrangement links TRBV7-3 to TRBJ2-2; no reliable D call. The CDR3 extends over 13 amino acids. V was clipped by 5 bases and J by 4 bases, with 8 bases between them. Germline-derived CDR1 and CDR2 are SGHTA and FQGTGA. The CDR3 DNA is TGTGCCAGCAGCCCTCATGTCACCGGGGAGCTGTTTTTT. It is translated as CASSPHVTGELFF.

Of note for this clonotype: One end of the junction fails to match germline, which may point to a read error. This sequence joins TRBV4-1 and TRBJ1-2, with TRBD1 identical over 7 bases. This CDR3 spans 15 amino acids. Germline assignment: CDR1 MGHRA and CDR2 YSYEKL. CDR3 nucleotide sequence: TGTGCCAGCAGCCAAGATAGGGGGCATTCGTATGGCTACACCTTC. This sequence encodes CASSQDRGHSYGYTF.

This rearrangement joins TRBV20-1 to TRBJ1-5; D perhaps matches TRBD1 (5 bases). Germline assignment: CDR1 DFQATT and CDR2 SNEGSKA (reference sequence). Trimming cost V 3 bases and J 1 base, with 10 bases left between them. The CDR3 spans 14 residues. CDR3 sequence (DNA): TGCAGTGCTAGGCGGGGGAGGAGCAATCAGCCCCAGCATTTT. Translated, it gives CSARRGRSNQPQHF.

This clonotype turned up a few times. The rearrangement links TRBV11-2 to TRBJ1-6, with 7 nucleotides matching TRBD1. The CDR3 consists of 17 residues. The V segment lost 6 bases and the J segment 0 bases; nucleotides outside the gene matches: 8. Germline V gene sequence: CDR1 SGHAT, CDR2 FQNNGV. This CDR3 is CASRSGTVISYNSPLHF. As DNA, the CDR3 is TGTGCCAGCAGGTCGGGGACAGTCATCTCCTATAATTCACCCCTCCACTTT.